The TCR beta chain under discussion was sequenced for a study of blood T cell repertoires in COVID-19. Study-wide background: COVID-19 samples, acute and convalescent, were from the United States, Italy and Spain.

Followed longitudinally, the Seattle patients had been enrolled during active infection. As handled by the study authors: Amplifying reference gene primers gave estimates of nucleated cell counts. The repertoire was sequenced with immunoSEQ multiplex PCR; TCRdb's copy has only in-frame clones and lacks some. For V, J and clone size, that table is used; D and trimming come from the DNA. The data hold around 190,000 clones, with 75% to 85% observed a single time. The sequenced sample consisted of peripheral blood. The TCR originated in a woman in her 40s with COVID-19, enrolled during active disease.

The CDR3 coding sequence is TGCGCCAGCAGCTCCGGACAGGGCGAAAAACTGTTTTTT. The encoded protein is CASSSGQGEKLFF. V and J are TRBV5-1 and TRBJ1-4; TRBD1 matches at 8 bases. The CDR3 has 13 residues. V lost 3 bases to trimming and J lost 8 bases; unmatched junction nucleotides: 3. CDR1 SGHRS and CDR2 YFSETQ come from the germline V gene. The full variable domain, its missing parts supplied by reference TRBV5-1 and TRBJ1-4, is KAGVTQTPRYLIKTRGQQVTLSCSPISGHRSVSWYQQTPGQGLQFLFEYFSETQRNKGNFPGRFSGRQFSNSRSEMNVSTLELGDSALYLCASSSGQGEKLFFGSGTQLSVL.